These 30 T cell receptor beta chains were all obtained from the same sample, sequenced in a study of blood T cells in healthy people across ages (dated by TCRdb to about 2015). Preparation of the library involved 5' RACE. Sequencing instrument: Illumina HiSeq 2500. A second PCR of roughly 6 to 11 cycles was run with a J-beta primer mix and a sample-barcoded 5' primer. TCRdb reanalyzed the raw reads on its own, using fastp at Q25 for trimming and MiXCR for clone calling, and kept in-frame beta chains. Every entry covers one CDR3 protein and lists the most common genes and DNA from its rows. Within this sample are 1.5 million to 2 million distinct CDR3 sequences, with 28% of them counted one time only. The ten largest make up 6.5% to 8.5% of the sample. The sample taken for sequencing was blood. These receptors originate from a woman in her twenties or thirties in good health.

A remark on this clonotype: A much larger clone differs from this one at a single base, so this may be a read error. CDR3 nucleotides: TGTGCCAGCAGTTTGGATTGGGCTTCCAGGAACGAGCAGTACTTC. Residues: CASSLDWASRNEQYF. The chain carries TRBV27 and TRBJ2-7; D gene ambiguous. Trimming shortened V by 3 bases and J by 5 bases, and 17 bases separated the two germline ends. The CDR3 spans 15 residues. Germline CDR1 is MNHEY and CDR2 is SMNVEV (reference sequence).

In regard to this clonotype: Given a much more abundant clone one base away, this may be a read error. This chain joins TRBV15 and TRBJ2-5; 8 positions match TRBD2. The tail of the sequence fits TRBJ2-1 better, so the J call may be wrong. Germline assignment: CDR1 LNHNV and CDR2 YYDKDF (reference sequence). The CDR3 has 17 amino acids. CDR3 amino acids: CATSRVGRGGSQETQFF. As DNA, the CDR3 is TGTGCCACCAGCAGAGTTGGTCGCGGGGGGAGCCAAGAGACCCAGTTCTTC.

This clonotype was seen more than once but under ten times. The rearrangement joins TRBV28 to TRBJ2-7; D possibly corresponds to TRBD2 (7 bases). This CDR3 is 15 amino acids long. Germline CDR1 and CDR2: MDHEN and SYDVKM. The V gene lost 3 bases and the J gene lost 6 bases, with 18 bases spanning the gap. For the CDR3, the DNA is TGTGCCAGCAGTTTCGGGGGAGGGGGGCCCCGCGAGCAGTACTTC. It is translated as CASSFGGGGPREQYF. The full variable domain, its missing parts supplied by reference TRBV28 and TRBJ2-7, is DVKVTQSSRYLVKRTGEKVFLECVQDMDHENMFWYRQDPGLGLRLIYFSYDVKMKEKGDIPEGYSVSREKKERFSLILESASTNQTSMYLCASSFGGGGPREQYFGPGTRLTVT.

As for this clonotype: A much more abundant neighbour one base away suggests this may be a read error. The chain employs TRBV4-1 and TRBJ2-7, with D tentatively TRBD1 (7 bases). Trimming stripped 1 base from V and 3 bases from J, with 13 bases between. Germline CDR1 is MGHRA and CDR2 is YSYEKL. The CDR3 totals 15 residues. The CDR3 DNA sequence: TGCGCCAGCAGCCAAGTGCAGGGGGGCCTCTACGAGCAGTACTTC. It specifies CASSQVQGGLYEQYF.

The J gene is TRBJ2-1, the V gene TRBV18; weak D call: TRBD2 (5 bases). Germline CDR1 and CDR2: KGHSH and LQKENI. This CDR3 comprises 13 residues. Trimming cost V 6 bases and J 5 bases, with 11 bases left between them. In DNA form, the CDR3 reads TGTGCCAGCTCGACCGGGGTCAACAATGAGCAGTTCTTC. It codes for CASSTGVNNEQFF.

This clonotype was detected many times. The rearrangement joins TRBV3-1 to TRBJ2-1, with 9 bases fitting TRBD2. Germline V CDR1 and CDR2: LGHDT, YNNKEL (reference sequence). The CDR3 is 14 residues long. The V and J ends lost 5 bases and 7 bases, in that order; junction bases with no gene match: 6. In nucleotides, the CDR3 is TGTGCCAGCAGCTATGCGGGAGGGCGGAATGAGCAGTTCTTC. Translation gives CASSYAGGRNEQFF.

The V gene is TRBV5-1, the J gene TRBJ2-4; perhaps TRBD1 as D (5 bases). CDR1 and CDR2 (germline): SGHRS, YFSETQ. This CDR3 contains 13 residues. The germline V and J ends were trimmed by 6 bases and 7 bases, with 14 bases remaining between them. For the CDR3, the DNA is TGCGCCAGCAACGTAGACAGTGGGAACATTCAGTACTTC. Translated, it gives CASNVDSGNIQYF.

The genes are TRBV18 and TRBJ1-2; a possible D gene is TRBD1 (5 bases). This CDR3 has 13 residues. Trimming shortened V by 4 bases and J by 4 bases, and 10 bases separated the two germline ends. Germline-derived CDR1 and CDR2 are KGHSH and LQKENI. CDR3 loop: CASSLTDTYGYTF. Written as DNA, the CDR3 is TGTGCCAGCTCACTGACAGATACCTATGGCTACACCTTC.

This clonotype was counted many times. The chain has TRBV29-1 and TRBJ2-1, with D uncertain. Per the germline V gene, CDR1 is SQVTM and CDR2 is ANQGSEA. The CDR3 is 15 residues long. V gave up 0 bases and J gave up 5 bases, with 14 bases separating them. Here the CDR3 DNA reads TGCAGCGTTGAAGATCTTGTTTTGGGTAACAATGAGCAGTTCTTC. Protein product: CSVEDLVLGNNEQFF.

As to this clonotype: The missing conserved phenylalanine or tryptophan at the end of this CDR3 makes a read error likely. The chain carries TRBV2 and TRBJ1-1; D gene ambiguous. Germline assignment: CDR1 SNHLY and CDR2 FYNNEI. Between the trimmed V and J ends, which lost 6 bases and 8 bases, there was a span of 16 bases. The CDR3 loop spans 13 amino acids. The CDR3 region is CASSLELSSEAFL. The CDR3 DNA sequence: TGTGCCAGCAGCCTTGAATTGAGTTCGGAAGCTTTCCTT.

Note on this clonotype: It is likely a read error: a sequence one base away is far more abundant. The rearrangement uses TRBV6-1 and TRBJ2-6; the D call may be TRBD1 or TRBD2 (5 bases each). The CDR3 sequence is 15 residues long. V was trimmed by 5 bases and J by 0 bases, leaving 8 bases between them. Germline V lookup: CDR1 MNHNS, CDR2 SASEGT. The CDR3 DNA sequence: TGTGCCAGCAGTTCAGGGACCTCTGGGGCCAACGTCCTGACTTTC. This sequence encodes CASSSGTSGANVLTF.

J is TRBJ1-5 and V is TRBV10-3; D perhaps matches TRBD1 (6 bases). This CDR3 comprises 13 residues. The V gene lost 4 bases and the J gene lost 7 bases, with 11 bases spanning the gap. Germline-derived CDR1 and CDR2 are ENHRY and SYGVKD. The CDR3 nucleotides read TGTGCCATCAGTGCGGGGGGCGCGCAGCCCCAGCATTTT. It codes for CAISAGGAQPQHF.

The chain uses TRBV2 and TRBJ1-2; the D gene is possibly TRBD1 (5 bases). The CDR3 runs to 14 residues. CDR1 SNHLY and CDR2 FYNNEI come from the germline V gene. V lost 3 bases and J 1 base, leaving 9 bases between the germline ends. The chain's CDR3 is CASSELTVNYGYTF. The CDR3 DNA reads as TGTGCCAGCAGTGAGCTGACAGTTAACTATGGCTACACCTTC.

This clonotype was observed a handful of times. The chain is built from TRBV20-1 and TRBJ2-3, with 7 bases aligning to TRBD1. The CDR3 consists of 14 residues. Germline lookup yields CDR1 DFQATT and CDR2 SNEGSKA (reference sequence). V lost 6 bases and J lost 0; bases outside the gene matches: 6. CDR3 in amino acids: CSAPETGSTDTQYF. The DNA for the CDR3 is TGCAGTGCGCCCGAGACAGGGAGCACAGATACGCAGTATTTT.

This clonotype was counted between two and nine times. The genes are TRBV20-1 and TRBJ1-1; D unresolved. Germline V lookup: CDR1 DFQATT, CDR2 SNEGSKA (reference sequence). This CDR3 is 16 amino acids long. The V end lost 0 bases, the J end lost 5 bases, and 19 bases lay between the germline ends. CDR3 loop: CSARDRANSWGTEAFF. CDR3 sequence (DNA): TGCAGTGCTAGAGATAGGGCCAACTCCTGGGGAACTGAAGCTTTCTTT.

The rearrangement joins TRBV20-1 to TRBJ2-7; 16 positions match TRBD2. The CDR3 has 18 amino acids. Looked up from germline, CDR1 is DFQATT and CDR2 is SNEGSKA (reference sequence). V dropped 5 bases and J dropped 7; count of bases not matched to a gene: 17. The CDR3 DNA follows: TGCAGTGCTCCGGCTGGGACTAGCGGGAGGGCGTCCTACAATGAGCAGTACTTC. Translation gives CSAPAGTSGRASYNEQYF.

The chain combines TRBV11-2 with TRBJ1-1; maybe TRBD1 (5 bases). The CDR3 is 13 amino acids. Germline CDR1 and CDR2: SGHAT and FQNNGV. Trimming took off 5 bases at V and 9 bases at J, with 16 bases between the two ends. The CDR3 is CASSRLGQGKAFF. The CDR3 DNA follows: TGTGCCAGCAGCCGTTTAGGTCAGGGCAAAGCTTTCTTT.

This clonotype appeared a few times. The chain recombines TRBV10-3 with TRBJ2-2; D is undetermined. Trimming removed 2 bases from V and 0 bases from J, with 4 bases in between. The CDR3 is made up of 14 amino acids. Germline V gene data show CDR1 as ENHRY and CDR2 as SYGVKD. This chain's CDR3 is CAISEPSNTGELFF. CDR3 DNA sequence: TGTGCCATCAGTGAGCCCTCGAACACCGGGGAGCTGTTTTTT.

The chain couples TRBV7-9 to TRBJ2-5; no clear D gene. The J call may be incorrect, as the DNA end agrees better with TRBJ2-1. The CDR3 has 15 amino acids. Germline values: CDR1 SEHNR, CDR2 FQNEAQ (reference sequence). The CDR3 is CASSLAWRYQETQFF. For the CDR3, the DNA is TGTGCCAGCAGCTTAGCATGGCGTTACCAAGAGACCCAGTTCTTC.

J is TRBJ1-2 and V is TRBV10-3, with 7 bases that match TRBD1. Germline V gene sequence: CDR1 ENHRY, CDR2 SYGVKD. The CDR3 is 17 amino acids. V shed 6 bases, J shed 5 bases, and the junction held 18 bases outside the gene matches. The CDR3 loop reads CAIRAGQQRGEGYGYTF. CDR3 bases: TGTGCCATCAGAGCGGGACAGCAAAGGGGGGAAGGGTATGGCTACACCTTC.

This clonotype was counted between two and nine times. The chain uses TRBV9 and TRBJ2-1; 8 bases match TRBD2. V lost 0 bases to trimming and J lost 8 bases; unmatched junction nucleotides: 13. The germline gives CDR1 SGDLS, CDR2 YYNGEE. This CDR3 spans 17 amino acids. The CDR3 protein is CASSVGIAGGRTDEQFF. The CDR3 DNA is TGTGCCAGCAGCGTAGGAATTGCGGGAGGTAGGACTGATGAGCAGTTCTTC.

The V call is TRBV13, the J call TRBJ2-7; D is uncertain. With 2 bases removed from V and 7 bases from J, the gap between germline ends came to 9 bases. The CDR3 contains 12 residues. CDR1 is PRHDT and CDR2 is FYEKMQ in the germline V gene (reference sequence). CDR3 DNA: TGTGCCAGCAGCTTACAGTTCTTGGAGCAGTACTTC. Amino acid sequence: CASSLQFLEQYF. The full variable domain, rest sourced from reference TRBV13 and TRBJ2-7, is AAGVIQSPRHLIKEKRETATLKCYPIPRHDTVYWYQQGPGQDPQFLISFYEKMQSDKGSIPDRFSAQQFSDYHSELNMSSLELGDSALYFCASSLQFLEQYFGPGTRLTVT.

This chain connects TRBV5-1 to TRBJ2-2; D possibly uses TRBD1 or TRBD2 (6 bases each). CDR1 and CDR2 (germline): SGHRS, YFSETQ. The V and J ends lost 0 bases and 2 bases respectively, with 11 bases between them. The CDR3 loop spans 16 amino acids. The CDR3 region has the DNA TGCGCCAGCAGCTTGGTGGCGGGACAAAACACCGGGGAGCTGTTTTTT. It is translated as CASSLVAGQNTGELFF.

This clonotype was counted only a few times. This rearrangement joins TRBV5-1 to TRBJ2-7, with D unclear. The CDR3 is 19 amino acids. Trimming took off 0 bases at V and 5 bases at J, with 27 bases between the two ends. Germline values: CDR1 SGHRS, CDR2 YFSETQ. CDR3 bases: TGCGCCAGCAGCTTGGGGAATGCCCCACAGATCCGTACGAGGAACGAGCAGTACTTC. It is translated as CASSLGNAPQIRTRNEQYF.

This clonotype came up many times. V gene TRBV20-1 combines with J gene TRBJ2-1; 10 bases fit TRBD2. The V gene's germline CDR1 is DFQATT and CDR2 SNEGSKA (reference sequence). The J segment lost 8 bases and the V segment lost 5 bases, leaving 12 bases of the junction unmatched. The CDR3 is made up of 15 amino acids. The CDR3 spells CSAPPTSGIFDEQFF. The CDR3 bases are TGCAGTGCTCCGCCTACTAGCGGGATTTTCGATGAGCAGTTCTTC.

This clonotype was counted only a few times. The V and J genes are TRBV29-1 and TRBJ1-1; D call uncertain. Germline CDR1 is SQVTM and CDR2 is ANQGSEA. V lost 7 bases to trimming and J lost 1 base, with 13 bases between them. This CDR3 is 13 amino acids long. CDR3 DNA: TGCAGCGCCGGTCTCAACAGGAACACTGAAGCTTTCTTT. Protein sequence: CSAGLNRNTEAFF.

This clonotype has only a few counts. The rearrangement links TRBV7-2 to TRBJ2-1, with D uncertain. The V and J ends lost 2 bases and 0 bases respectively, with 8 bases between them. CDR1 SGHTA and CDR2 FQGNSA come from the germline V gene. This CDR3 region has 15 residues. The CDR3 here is CASSLTFDSYNEQFF. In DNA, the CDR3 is TGTGCCAGCAGCTTAACCTTCGACTCCTACAATGAGCAGTTCTTC.

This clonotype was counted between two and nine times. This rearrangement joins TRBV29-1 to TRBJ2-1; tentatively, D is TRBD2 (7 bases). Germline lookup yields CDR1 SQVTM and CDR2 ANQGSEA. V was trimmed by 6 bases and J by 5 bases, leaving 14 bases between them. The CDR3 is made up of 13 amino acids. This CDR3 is CSVKGGGHNEQFF. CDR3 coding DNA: TGCAGCGTAAAGGGGGGGGGACACAATGAGCAGTTCTTC.

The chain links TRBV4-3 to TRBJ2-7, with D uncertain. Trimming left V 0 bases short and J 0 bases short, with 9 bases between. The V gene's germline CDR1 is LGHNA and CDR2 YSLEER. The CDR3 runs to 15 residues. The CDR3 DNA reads TGCGCCAGCAGCCAAGATGAGCTCCGCTCCTACGAGCAGTACTTC. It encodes CASSQDELRSYEQYF.

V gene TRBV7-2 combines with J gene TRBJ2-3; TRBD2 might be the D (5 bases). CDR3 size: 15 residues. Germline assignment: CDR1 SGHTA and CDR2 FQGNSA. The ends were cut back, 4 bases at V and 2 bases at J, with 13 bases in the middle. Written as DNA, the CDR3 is TGTGCCAGCAGCTACGGGATAGGCTACACAGATACGCAGTATTTT. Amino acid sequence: CASSYGIGYTDTQYF.